This is a list of T cell receptor beta chains from one sample in a study of cytomegalovirus exposure and HLA in healthy donors. Clones were sequenced by immunoSEQ multiplex PCR, and TCRdb holds only the in-frame ones, with some missing. The repertoire holds around 91,000 clones, around 78% seen once, with roughly 4.5% in the top ten. Sample: PBMCs. The receptors were gathered from a woman aged 40 to 50 in good health and CMV-seropositive. Each CDR3 is given with its conserved first and last residue. D genes are given only for firm matches. The size entry is marked missing in some rows and otherwise reads once, few, many or a size class.

D: TRBD2
size: NA
J: TRBJ2-7
V: TRBV2
CDR3: CASSELAGSYEQYF
DNA: TGTGCCAGCAGTGAACTAGCGGGGTCCTACGAGCAGTACTTC

D: TRBD2
size: NA
J: TRBJ2-7
V: TRBV13
CDR3: CASSPRTSGRVYEQYF
DNA: TGTGCCAGCAGCCCGAGGACTAGCGGGAGAGTCTACGAGCAGTACTTC

D: NA
size: NA
J: TRBJ2-7
V: TRBV21-1
CDR3: CASSKIPRGWAYEQYF
DNA: TGTGCCAGCAGCAAAATTCCCCGAGGGTGGGCCTACGAGCAGTACTTC

D: TRBD2
size: NA
J: TRBJ2-3
V: TRBV19
CDR3: CASSGTREQDTQYF
DNA: TGTGCCAGTAGTGGGACTAGGGAGCAAGATACGCAGTATTTT

D: NA
size: NA
J: TRBJ1-3
V: TRBV6-1
CDR3: CASSDYWNTIYF
DNA: TGTGCCAGCAGTGATTACTGGAACACCATATATTTT

D: TRBD2
size: NA
J: TRBJ2-3
V: TRBV7-9
CDR3: CASRSGTGTDTQYF
DNA: TGTGCCAGCAGAAGCGGGACGGGCACAGATACGCAGTATTTT

D: NA
size: NA
J: TRBJ1-1
V: TRBV18
CDR3: CASSPNWGYTEAFF
DNA: TGTGCCAGCTCACCTAACTGGGGCTACACTGAAGCTTTCTTT

D: TRBD2
size: NA
J: TRBJ2-1
V: TRBV7-2
CDR3: CASSYQTSGYNEQFF
DNA: TGTGCCAGCAGCTACCAGACTAGCGGATACAATGAGCAGTTCTTC

D: TRBD1
size: NA
J: TRBJ1-2
V: TRBV6-1
CDR3: CASLQGAFDYGYTF
DNA: TGTGCCAGTCTACAGGGGGCTTTTGACTATGGCTACACCTTC

D: NA
size: NA
J: TRBJ1-5
V: TRBV4-2
CDR3: CASSSLLSQPQHF
DNA: TGTGCCAGCAGCTCATTGTTGAGTCAGCCCCAGCATTTT

D: NA
size: NA
J: TRBJ2-3
V: TRBV28
CDR3: CASSSLRTDTQYF
DNA: TGTGCCAGCAGTTCACTTAGAACAGATACGCAGTATTTT

D: TRBD2
size: few
J: TRBJ2-3
V: TRBV4-2
CDR3: CASSQERAGGTDTQYF
DNA: TGTGCCAGCAGCCAAGAAAGAGCGGGAGGGACAGATACGCAGTATTTT

D: NA
size: NA
J: TRBJ2-7
V: TRBV15
CDR3: CATSREVKGTRPSYEQYF
DNA: TGTGCCACCAGCAGAGAAGTAAAAGGGACAAGACCTTCCTACGAGCAGTACTTC

D: TRBD2
size: NA
J: TRBJ2-5
V: TRBV7-9
CDR3: CASRTSGRGETQYF
DNA: TGTGCCAGCAGAACTAGCGGGAGAGGGGAGACCCAGTACTTC

D: TRBD2
size: NA
J: TRBJ2-1
V: TRBV4-3
CDR3: CASSQSGLAGVNEQFF
DNA: TGCGCCAGCAGCCAAAGCGGACTAGCGGGAGTTAATGAGCAGTTCTTC

D: TRBD1
size: few
J: TRBJ2-3
V: TRBV9
CDR3: CASSVGQGEVDTQYF
DNA: TGTGCCAGCAGCGTAGGACAGGGGGAGGTTGATACGCAGTATTTT

D: NA
size: NA
J: TRBJ2-7
V: TRBV6-6
CDR3: CASSYPPDSYEQYF
DNA: TGTGCCAGCAGTTACCCCCCGGACAGCTACGAGCAGTACTTC

D: NA
size: NA
J: TRBJ2-1
V: TRBV6-5
CDR3: CASSYKAGAYNEQFF
DNA: TGTGCCAGCAGTTACAAGGCAGGGGCCTACAATGAGCAGTTCTTC

D: TRBD1
size: few
J: TRBJ1-1
V: TRBV5-1
CDR3: CASSSAGQGETEAFF
DNA: TGCGCCAGCAGCTCGGCCGGACAGGGAGAAACTGAAGCTTTCTTT

D: TRBD2
size: NA
J: TRBJ2-1
V: TRBV4-3
CDR3: CASSQDLAGAYNEQFF
DNA: TGCGCCAGCAGCCAAGATCTGGCGGGAGCCTACAATGAGCAGTTCTTC

D: TRBD1
size: NA
J: TRBJ2-3
V: TRBV5-8
CDR3: CASSLGRDRDPYF
DNA: TGTGCCAGCAGCTTAGGCCGGGACAGGGACCCGTATTTT

D: TRBD2
size: NA
J: TRBJ2-7
V: TRBV5-1
CDR3: CASSSRTSGPSWLLYEQYF
DNA: TGCGCCAGCAGCTCTAGGACTAGCGGGCCCAGTTGGCTGTTATACGAGCAGTACTTC

D: NA
size: NA
J: TRBJ2-7
V: TRBV13
CDR3: CASSLRQANGYEQYF
DNA: TGTGCCAGCAGCTTGCGACAGGCTAATGGGTACGAGCAGTACTTC

D: TRBD2
size: NA
J: TRBJ2-3
V: TRBV19
CDR3: CASSPTAGGRTDTQYF
DNA: TGTGCCAGTAGTCCTACAGCGGGAGGCCGCACAGATACGCAGTATTTT

D: NA
size: NA
J: TRBJ2-3
V: TRBV5-1
CDR3: CASSLGSGVEDTQYF
DNA: TGCGCCAGCAGCTTGGGGTCGGGAGTAGAAGATACGCAGTATTTT

D: NA
size: NA
J: TRBJ2-2
V: TRBV4-3
CDR3: CASSQTRGAGTGELFF
DNA: TGCGCCAGCAGCCAGACCAGGGGGGCGGGCACCGGGGAGCTGTTTTTT

D: TRBD1
size: NA
J: TRBJ1-2
V: TRBV5-1
CDR3: CASSLHRGNYGYTF
DNA: TGCGCCAGCAGCCTCCACAGGGGTAACTATGGCTACACCTTC

D: TRBD1
size: NA
J: TRBJ1-2
V: TRBV6-5
CDR3: CASSSQGGHQAGYTF
DNA: TGTGCCAGCAGTTCCCAGGGGGGACACCAGGCGGGCTACACCTTC

D: NA
size: few
J: TRBJ1-1
V: TRBV28
CDR3: CASREGWNTEAFF
DNA: TGTGCCAGCAGGGAGGGATGGAACACTGAAGCTTTCTTT